A single sample gave rise to the 23 T cell receptor beta chains below, sequenced in a study of cytotoxic CD8 clonotypes in ibrutinib-treated CLL. Some clones are missing from TCRdb's copy, which holds only in-frame ones; the method was immunoSEQ multiplex PCR. The table records over 120,000 clones, around three quarters of them present only once. The sequencing used PBMCs, collected after 12 months of ibrutinib treatment. Receptor source: a human donor with chronic lymphocytic leukemia.

The DNA of the CDR3 is TGCGCCAGCAGCCAACCTTTTCGGGAAAGAGGCGAGCAGTACTTC. It is translated as CASSQPFRERGEQYF. J is TRBJ2-7 and V is TRBV4-1; a weak D match, TRBD2 (5 bases). Trimming took off 2 bases at V and 6 bases at J, with 17 bases between the two ends. There are 15 residues in the CDR3. Germline values: CDR1 MGHRA, CDR2 YSYEKL.

This clone turned up a few times. This rearrangement joins TRBV15 to TRBJ1-2; D unclear. Deletions cut 5 bases from V and 5 bases from J, with 18 bases between. Germline CDR1 LNHNV, CDR2 YYDKDF (reference sequence). The CDR3 has 15 residues. CDR3 residues: CATSQFLGWLYGYTF. CDR3 DNA sequence: TGTGCCACCAGCCAATTCCTCGGGTGGCTATATGGCTACACCTTC.

This chain uses TRBV28 with TRBJ1-2; D possibly corresponds to TRBD1 (6 bases). The CDR3 loop spans 13 amino acids. Trimming shortened V by 3 bases and J by 8 bases, and 13 bases separated the two germline ends. Looked up from germline, CDR1 is MDHEN and CDR2 is SYDVKM. In DNA, the CDR3 is TGTGCCAGCAGTTTTCAAAGGGGGAACGGCTACACCTTC. Translation gives CASSFQRGNGYTF.

This chain's CDR3 is CASSRPDYEQYF. CDR3 DNA: TGTGCCAGCAGTCGCCCCGACTACGAGCAGTACTTC. The V call is TRBV7-2, the J call TRBJ2-7; D is unclear. Germline V gene data show CDR1 as SGHTA and CDR2 as FQGNSA. V dropped 6 bases and J dropped 3 bases, with 9 bases sitting between them. The CDR3 covers 12 residues.

The CDR3 DNA sequence: TGTGCCAGCAGCCCTGTGACAGGTCGGGGCGGCTACACCTTC. Protein product: CASSPVTGRGGYTF. The chain links TRBV2 to TRBJ1-2, with TRBD1 as a possible D gene (6 bases). The CDR3 is made up of 14 amino acids. V shed 6 bases and J shed 8 bases, with 19 bases lying between them. Germline lookup yields CDR1 SNHLY and CDR2 FYNNEI.

In this sample, this clone turned up once. The chain is built from TRBV4-3 and TRBJ2-1, with 7 bases aligning to TRBD2. The CDR3 length is 13 residues. V trimming: 4 bases; J trimming: 9 bases; junction bases outside the gene matches: 6. Germline CDR1 reads LGHNA; CDR2 reads YSLEER. CDR3 DNA sequence: TGCGCCAGCAGCCGGACTAGTTTAGGTGAGCAGTTCTTC. It codes for CASSRTSLGEQFF.

CDR3 sequence (DNA): TGTGCCATCAGCCCCTATGGGTCCTACGAGCAGTACTTC. Translating it yields CAISPYGSYEQYF. This chain joins TRBV10-3 and TRBJ2-7; no clear D gene. The V gene's germline CDR1 is ENHRY and CDR2 SYGVKD. Trimming shortened V by 6 bases and J by 1 base, and 10 bases separated the two germline ends. This CDR3 region has 13 residues.

V and J are TRBV25-1 and TRBJ2-5; D uncertain. The germline V gene has CDR1 MGHDK and CDR2 SYGVNS. The CDR3 is 11 residues long. Trimming took off 9 bases at V and 2 bases at J, with 7 bases between the two ends. The DNA of the CDR3 is TGTGCCAGTCAGGAACAAGAGACCCAGTACTTC. Translation gives CASQEQETQYF.

J is TRBJ2-3 and V is TRBV18, with 9 bases identical to TRBD2. This CDR3 is built from 16 residues. Germline V CDR1 and CDR2: KGHSH, LQKENI. Losses at the gene ends were 0 bases for V and 3 bases for J; bases not matched to a gene: 4. For the CDR3, the DNA is TGTGCCAGCTCACCACCTCCTAGCGGGACGACAGATACGCAGTATTTT. Translated, it gives CASSPPPSGTTDTQYF.

This clone was counted a single time. This chain joins TRBV5-1 and TRBJ2-7, with 12 bases identical to TRBD2. The V and J ends lost 2 bases and 1 base, in that order; junction bases with no gene match: 4. Looked up from germline, CDR1 is SGHRS and CDR2 is YFSETQ. This CDR3 comprises 16 residues. The CDR3 nucleotides are TGCGCCAGCAGCTTAGGGACTAGCGGGTTTTCCTACGAGCAGTACTTC. It encodes CASSLGTSGFSYEQYF.

Notes on this clone: A read error may account for a junction end that differs from germline. The V gene is TRBV7-3, the J gene TRBJ2-1, with D possibly being TRBD2 (5 bases). Germline CDR1 is SGHTA and CDR2 is FQGTGA. The CDR3 covers 16 residues. In DNA, the CDR3 is TGTGCCAGCAGCTTAGCCCACCGGGGTGGAGCGACCCCCCAACTCTTC. It specifies CASSLAHRGGATPQLF.

This clone appeared a single time. The J gene is TRBJ1-1, the V gene TRBV5-1; a possible D gene is TRBD1 (6 bases). The CDR3 sequence is 14 residues long. The V end was cut by 4 bases, the J end by 7 bases, with 17 bases between. Germline V gene data show CDR1 as SGHRS and CDR2 as YFSETQ. CDR3 sequence: CASSQWDNGGEAFF. DNA for the CDR3: TGCGCCAGCAGCCAATGGGACAACGGGGGTGAAGCTTTCTTT.

The genes are TRBV18 and TRBJ2-7; 10 bases map to TRBD2. This CDR3 region has 16 residues. V trimming: 3 bases; J trimming: 5 bases; junction bases outside the gene matches: 10. From germline, CDR1 is KGHSH and CDR2 LQKENI. The CDR3 coding sequence is TGTGCCAGCTCACCCCTAAGCGGGAGGGCCGACCACGAGCAGTACTTC. As protein: CASSPLSGRADHEQYF.

The chain employs TRBV9 and TRBJ1-1; no reliable D call. Germline loops: CDR1 SGDLS, CDR2 YYNGEE. The CDR3 consists of 13 residues. Trimming removed 3 bases from V and 0 bases from J, with 6 bases in between. The CDR3 coding sequence is TGTGCCAGCAGCGCCCGGGTGAACACTGAAGCTTTCTTT. This gives the protein CASSARVNTEAFF. The full variable domain, completed using reference TRBV9 and TRBJ1-1, is DSGVTQTPKHLITATGQRVTLRCSPRSGDLSVYWYQQSLDQGLQFLIQYYNGEERAKGNILERFSAQQFPDLHSELNLSSLELGDSALYFCASSARVNTEAFFGQGTRLTVV.

This chain uses TRBV6-5 with TRBJ2-3, with no clear D. The germline CDR1 and CDR2 sequences are MNHEY and SVGAGI. The CDR3 covers 16 residues. V gave up 0 bases and J gave up 1 base, with 11 bases separating them. CDR3 sequence reads: CASSYSSSVGTDTQYF. CDR3 sequence (DNA): TGTGCCAGCAGTTACTCGAGCAGCGTCGGCACAGATACGCAGTATTTT.

This clone was counted between two and nine times. The chain links TRBV10-3 to TRBJ1-1; D might be TRBD1 (6 bases). Germline CDR1 ENHRY, CDR2 SYGVKD. Trimming stripped 6 bases from V and 11 bases from J, with 13 bases between. The CDR3 runs 11 residues. CDR3 region: CAIRAGTMAFF. The CDR3 coding sequence is TGTGCCATCAGAGCCGGGACAATGGCTTTCTTT.

The chain employs TRBV6-6 and TRBJ2-1; TRBD1 might be the D (6 bases). Trimming took off 1 base at V and 3 bases at J, with 13 bases between the two ends. The CDR3 consists of 16 residues. Germline lookup yields CDR1 MNHNY and CDR2 SVGAGI (reference sequence). CDR3 nucleotides: TGTGCCAGCAGTTACTTTTTTGAGGGGGACTACAATGAGCAGTTCTTC. Its translation is CASSYFFEGDYNEQFF.

The rearrangement joins TRBV19 to TRBJ1-1; unclear D gene. V was trimmed by 3 bases and J by 1 base, leaving 15 bases between them. CDR3 length equals 16 residues. Germline CDR1 reads LNHDA; CDR2 reads SQIVND (reference sequence). The CDR3 protein is CASSIIAGGPNTEAFF. CDR3 sequence (DNA): TGTGCCAGTAGTATTATTGCAGGTGGCCCGAACACTGAAGCTTTCTTT.

The chain is built from TRBV11-2 and TRBJ2-7; unclear D gene. Trimming left V 2 bases short and J 6 bases short, with 8 bases between. CDR3 size: 12 residues. Germline values: CDR1 SGHAT, CDR2 FQNNGV. The CDR3 DNA is TGTGCCAGCAGCTTAAGGTCCCTCGAGCAGTACTTC. This translates into CASSLRSLEQYF.

This clone was recorded a few times. The CDR3 is CASSLAGNQPQHF. The CDR3 nucleotides are TGTGCCAGCAGCTTGGCAGGGAACCAGCCCCAGCATTTT. This rearrangement joins TRBV5-4 to TRBJ1-5, with D possibly TRBD1 on 5 matching bases. Trimming took off 0 bases at V and 7 bases at J, with 8 bases between the two ends. The germline V gene has CDR1 SGHNT and CDR2 YYREEE (reference sequence). CDR3 length equals 13 residues.

The V call is TRBV6-5, the J call TRBJ2-6, with D hard to call. This CDR3 contains 15 residues. Germline values: CDR1 MNHEY, CDR2 SVGAGI. Between the trimmed V and J ends, which lost 1 base and 1 base, there was a span of 5 bases. The CDR3, as DNA: TGTGCCAGCAGTTACTGGGGATCTGGGGCCAACGTCCTGACTTTC. Translating it yields CASSYWGSGANVLTF.

The chain couples TRBV2 to TRBJ2-7, with D maybe TRBD1 (6 bases). Germline-derived CDR1 and CDR2 are SNHLY and FYNNEI. V was pared by 8 bases and J by 2 bases, with 16 bases between. The CDR3 loop spans 14 amino acids. CDR3 protein: CASFVTDSPYEQYF. The CDR3 DNA reads as TGTGCCAGCTTCGTAACGGACAGTCCCTACGAGCAGTACTTC.

This rearrangement joins TRBV15 to TRBJ2-1, with a tentative D call TRBD2 (7 bases). Germline CDR1 and CDR2: LNHNV and YYDKDF (reference sequence). Between the trimmed V and J ends, which lost 2 bases and 2 bases, there was a span of 19 bases. This CDR3 region has 18 residues. The CDR3 sequence is CATSRPWGGKSPYNEQFF. The CDR3 DNA follows: TGTGCCACCAGCAGACCCTGGGGGGGCAAAAGTCCCTACAATGAGCAGTTCTTC.